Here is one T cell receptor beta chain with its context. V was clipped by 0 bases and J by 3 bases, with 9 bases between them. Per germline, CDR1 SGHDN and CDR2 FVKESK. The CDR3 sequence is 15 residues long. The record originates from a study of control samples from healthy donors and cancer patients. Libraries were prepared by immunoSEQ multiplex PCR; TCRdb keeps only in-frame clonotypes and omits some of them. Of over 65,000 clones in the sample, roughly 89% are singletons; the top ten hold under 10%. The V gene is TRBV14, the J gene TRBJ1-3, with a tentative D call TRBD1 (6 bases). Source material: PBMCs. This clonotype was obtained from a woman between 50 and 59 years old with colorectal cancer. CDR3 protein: CASSQDYRDGNTIYF. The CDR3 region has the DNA TGTGCCAGCAGCCAAGATTACAGGGATGGAAACACCATATATTTT.